This TCR beta chain comes out of a study of T cells in Graves' hyperthyroidism and ophthalmopathy. Whole-study context: Peripheral blood was taken when the disease was first diagnosed, before any treatment began.

Exclusion followed for patients with uncontrolled infection, other autoimmune disease, pregnancy or lactation. PBMCs stemmed from more than 7.5 ml fresh peripheral blood. This CDR3 has 15 residues. The V gene lost 4 bases and the J gene lost 6 bases, with 19 bases spanning the gap. Germline CDR1 reads MNHNS; CDR2 reads SASEGT. What was amplified from RNA transcripts were TCR beta CDR3 regions. Primed by the HTBI set, a first-round RT-PCR was run on the TCR CDR3. TCRdb passed the multiplex PCR reads through MiXCR, listing each CDR3 protein once. The sample has over 250,000 distinct CDR3 sequences; approximately 23% are singletons. This clonotype occurred a few times.

Sequencing input: blood. The chain employs TRBV6-1 and TRBJ2-7; D tentatively fits TRBD1 or TRBD2 (5 bases each). The TCR comes from a man between 25 and 39 years old with Graves' ophthalmopathy. The CDR3 loop reads CASSVNGLRQGEQYF. The CDR3, as DNA: TGTGCCAGCAGTGTCAACGGACTCAGGCAGGGCGAGCAGTACTTC.